This T cell receptor (beta chain) came from a study of blood T cell repertoires in COVID-19. Study as a whole: PBMCs, B-cell-depleted T cells, or T cells provided the cDNA or gDNA that made up the material.

V was pared by 2 bases and J by 4 bases, with 7 bases of the junction left unmatched. The CDR3 sequence is 16 residues long. Germline loops: CDR1 MNHNY, CDR2 SVGAGI (reference sequence). Cohort placement rested on clinical history that participants reported themselves. In its sample, this clone was seen once. Source study methods: Reference gene primers were amplified, and this amplification served to estimate nucleated cell counts. The table came from immunoSEQ multiplex PCR; TCRdb's copy has only in-frame clones and leaves some out. Clonal size and the V and J genes are those of that table, whereas D and trimming came from the DNA. The table has fewer than 350,000 clones, around 85% seen once.

The sample taken for sequencing was PBMCs or T cells enriched from blood (not recorded which). The TCR was taken from a woman aged 45-60 years who had recovered from COVID-19. The gene calls are TRBV6-6 and TRBJ1-5; 8 bases match TRBD1. The CDR3 here is CASSYTTGEVNQPQHF. CDR3 DNA sequence: TGTGCCAGCAGTTACACGACAGGGGAGGTGAATCAGCCCCAGCATTTT.